The entry below gives a single T cell receptor (beta chain) sequence along with its context. The ends lost 2 bases at V and 3 bases at J; junction bases unmatched: 1. This CDR3 has 14 amino acids. Per germline, CDR1 SGHTA and CDR2 FQGTGA. This record belongs to a study of blood T cell repertoires in COVID-19. Study details: The United States, Italy and Spain provided the acute and convalescent COVID-19 samples. PBMCs, B-cell-depleted T cells, or T cells provided the cDNA or gDNA that made up the material.

As processed by the authors: Nucleated cell counts were estimated from reference gene primer amplification. Clones were sequenced by immunoSEQ multiplex PCR, and TCRdb holds only the in-frame ones, with some missing. The V and J calls and clone size are taken from that table; D and trimming were inferred from the DNA. The sample has roughly 70,000 clones, about 87% seen once. Material: peripheral blood. V usage is TRBV7-3 and J usage is TRBJ2-1; 7 bases are shared with TRBD1. The sequence was collected from a man aged 50-60 years with active COVID-19. CDR3 residues: CASSLGTDYNEQFF. CDR3 DNA sequence: TGTGCCAGCAGCTTAGGGACAGACTACAATGAGCAGTTCTTC.